This T cell receptor beta chain derives from a study of blood T cell repertoires in COVID-19. Germline CDR1 and CDR2: SGHAT and FQNNGV. The V end was cut by 2 bases, the J end by 1 base, with 14 bases between. The CDR3 consists of 16 residues. The protocol was immunoSEQ multiplex PCR, while the TCRdb copy is restricted to in-frame clones and leaves out a portion. The sample includes approximately 260,000 clones, less than 85% seen only once; the top ten take about 4.9%. The chain links TRBV11-2 to TRBJ1-1, with D tentatively TRBD1 (5 bases). What was sequenced was peripheral blood. The clonotype originates from a man in his 60s who had recovered from COVID-19. The CDR3 loop is CASSLKLAQENTEAFF. For the CDR3, the DNA is TGTGCCAGCAGCTTAAAACTCGCACAGGAGAACACTGAAGCTTTCTTT.